This T cell receptor (beta chain) is from a study of blood T cell repertoires in COVID-19. At the level of the study: COVID-19 samples collected from the United States, Italy and Spain covered acute and convalescent phases. Nucleic acid was either cDNA or gDNA, and it came from T cells, B-cell-depleted T cells, or PBMCs.

Authors' processing steps: Quantification of nucleated cells was approximated via reference gene primer amplification. The repertoire was sequenced with immunoSEQ multiplex PCR; TCRdb's copy has only in-frame clones and lacks some. Clonal size and the V and J genes are those of that table, whereas D and trimming came from the DNA. The sample has a few hundred thousand clones, over 80% seen once. One Seattle source followed patients from active infection through their disease course. Sequenced input: peripheral blood. This TCR was sampled from a woman in her twenties or thirties with COVID-19, enrolled during active disease.

The chain's CDR3 is CASSLRQGIGPQHF. In nucleotides, the CDR3 is TGTGCCAGCAGTTTAAGACAGGGGATCGGGCCCCAGCATTTT. This chain joins TRBV27 and TRBJ1-5, with 8 bases identical to TRBD1. Germline lookup yields CDR1 MNHEY and CDR2 SMNVEV (reference sequence). CDR3 size: 14 residues. The junction had 6 bases not matched to a gene; V was cut back by 2 bases and J by 9 bases.